This passage covers 21 T cell receptor beta chains from one sample sequenced in a study of OX40 agonist ivuxolimab in advanced cancers. TCRdb keeps only in-frame clones here, not all; method: immunoSEQ multiplex PCR. The sample shows about 67,000 clones, 82% of them seen only once. The sequencing used CD4+ or CD8+ T cells sorted from blood, collected in a trial of the OX40 agonist ivuxolimab. The receptors were gathered from an adult with an advanced solid tumor such as melanoma, head and neck, liver or kidney cancer.

V gene TRBV4-3 combines with J gene TRBJ2-2; D gene uncertain. This CDR3 has 16 amino acids. Germline assignment: CDR1 LGHNA and CDR2 YSLEER. The V gene lost 1 base and the J gene lost 1 base, with 10 bases spanning the gap. The CDR3 protein is CASSQGLPGNTGELFF. CDR3 DNA sequence: TGCGCCAGCAGCCAAGGGTTACCAGGGAACACCGGGGAGCTGTTTTTT.

The chain carries TRBV28 and TRBJ2-3; D gene ambiguous. This CDR3 contains 13 residues. Per the germline V gene, CDR1 is MDHEN and CDR2 is SYDVKM. The ends were cut back, 2 bases at V and 5 bases at J, with 8 bases in the middle. This chain's CDR3 is CASSLIPGDTQYF. The CDR3 coding sequence is TGTGCCAGCAGTTTAATCCCGGGAGATACGCAGTATTTT. Combining the CDR3 with reference TRBV28 and TRBJ2-3 gives the whole variable domain DVKVTQSSRYLVKRTGEKVFLECVQDMDHENMFWYRQDPGLGLRLIYFSYDVKMKEKGDIPEGYSVSREKKERFSLILESASTNQTSMYLCASSLIPGDTQYFGPGTRLTVL.

The chain is built from TRBV27 and TRBJ2-2; D is perhaps TRBD2 (6 bases). Germline loops: CDR1 MNHEY, CDR2 SMNVEV (reference sequence). The V gene lost 10 bases and the J gene lost 3 bases, with 12 bases spanning the gap. The CDR3 loop spans 13 amino acids. CDR3 amino acids: CATLRRDTGELFF. CDR3 bases: TGTGCCACCCTAAGGAGGGACACCGGGGAGCTGTTTTTT.

The chain couples TRBV7-3 to TRBJ2-5; weak D call: TRBD1 (6 bases). The length of the CDR3 is 13 residues. CDR1 is SGHTA and CDR2 is FQGTGA in the germline V gene. Trimming pared 1 base from V and 4 bases from J, leaving 7 bases between. CDR3 DNA: TGTGCCAGCAGCTTAATGGGGGCAGAGACCCAGTACTTC. Residues: CASSLMGAETQYF.

This chain joins TRBV21-1 and TRBJ1-1; the DNA was not compared with TRBD1, the D call given in the table. TRBV21-1 is shown as a pseudogene. The CDR3 runs 19 residues. The CDR3 region has the DNA TGTGCCAGCAGCAACTTACACCGGGACAGGGGACCTCCGAACACTGAAGCTTTCTTT. Translated: CASSNLHRDRGPPNTEAFF.

The chain uses TRBV7-6 and TRBJ1-2, with 8 bases matching TRBD1. V lost 1 base to trimming and J lost 5 bases; unmatched junction nucleotides: 9. Germline assignment: CDR1 SGHVS and CDR2 FNYEAQ. The CDR3 loop spans 16 amino acids. CDR3 in DNA: TGTGCCAGCAGCTTAGGGGCAGGGGGCGCCGAGTATGGCTACACCTTC. It encodes CASSLGAGGAEYGYTF.

V and J are TRBV28 and TRBJ2-1; no reliable D call. The CDR3 is 10 amino acids. Germline V gives CDR1 MDHEN, CDR2 SYDVKM. The germline V and J ends were trimmed by 4 bases and 8 bases, with 3 bases remaining between them. The CDR3 reads CASSSYEQFF. CDR3 nucleotide sequence: TGTGCCAGCAGTTCCTATGAGCAGTTCTTC.

In its sample, this clone was seen once. The chain recombines TRBV5-6 with TRBJ1-2, with TRBD1 as a possible D gene (6 bases). Per germline, CDR1 SGHDT and CDR2 YYEEEE. CDR3 length equals 15 residues. V shed 0 bases and J shed 4 bases, with 13 bases lying between them. The CDR3 coding sequence is TGTGCCAGCAGCTTGGAACAGGGTGTGATCTATGGCTACACCTTC. Translating it yields CASSLEQGVIYGYTF.

This chain uses TRBV7-2 with TRBJ2-1; 9 bases are shared with TRBD2. Per the germline V gene, CDR1 is SGHTA and CDR2 is FQGNSA. The CDR3 runs 14 residues. J gave up 9 bases and V 2 bases, and 5 bases lay outside the gene matches. The CDR3 DNA follows: TGTGCCAGCAGCTTATCAGCGGGAGGACGTGAGCAGTTCTTC. It encodes CASSLSAGGREQFF.

This rearrangement joins TRBV27 to TRBJ1-2; no reliable D call. V was clipped by 6 bases and J by 4 bases, with 12 bases between them. Germline CDR1 and CDR2: MNHEY and SMNVEV (reference sequence). This CDR3 contains 13 residues. The CDR3 spells CASSLSRGYGYTF. CDR3 DNA: TGTGCCAGCAGCCTAAGCCGGGGCTATGGCTACACCTTC.

This rearrangement joins TRBV6-5 to TRBJ1-6; tentative D call: TRBD1 (5 bases). The ends were cut back, 3 bases at V and 3 bases at J, with 9 bases in the middle. CDR1 and CDR2 (germline): MNHEY, SVGAGI. The CDR3 runs to 15 residues. CDR3 amino acids: CASSYTGVYNSPLHF. The CDR3 DNA reads TGTGCCAGCAGTTATACAGGTGTCTATAATTCACCCCTCCACTTT.

On this clone: Other DNA variants within this sample encode the same CDR3. This sequence joins TRBV9 and TRBJ1-4, with D unresolved. CDR3 length equals 14 residues. V gave up 0 bases and J gave up 5 bases, with 8 bases separating them. Germline V CDR1 and CDR2: SGDLS, YYNGEE. The CDR3 DNA reads TGTGCCAGCAGCGTAGGAGTGCAGAATGAAAAACTGTTTTTT. Encoded protein: CASSVGVQNEKLFF.

This clone was seen a single time. This chain uses TRBV5-4 with TRBJ2-5; 10 nucleotides agree with TRBD2. Germline V CDR1 and CDR2: SGHNT, YYREEE (reference sequence). This CDR3 has 15 residues. Trimming took 0 bases from V and 5 from J; bases not matched to a gene: 4. The CDR3 DNA is TGTGCCAGCAGCTTGGAGCGGGGGGGCTGGGAGACCCAGTACTTC. Translated, it gives CASSLERGGWETQYF.

A remark on this clone: The same CDR3 can be traced to other DNA sequences in this sample. The V call is TRBV7-2, the J call TRBJ2-3, with D tentatively TRBD2 (5 bases). The V end was cut by 2 bases, the J end by 6 bases, with 6 bases between. The CDR3 contains 12 residues. From germline, CDR1 is SGHTA and CDR2 FQGNSA. CDR3 protein: CASSLQRDTQYF. The CDR3 DNA sequence: TGTGCCAGCAGCTTACAGCGGGATACGCAGTATTTT.

The rearrangement uses TRBV10-3 and TRBJ2-7, with TRBD2 identical over 13 bases. V shed 4 bases and J 1 base; nucleotides not matched to a gene: 16. The length of the CDR3 is 20 residues. Germline CDR1 is ENHRY and CDR2 is SYGVKD. The CDR3 region is CAISAPGGLAGRIGSYEQYF. The CDR3 DNA sequence: TGTGCCATCAGTGCGCCGGGGGGACTAGCGGGAAGAATCGGTTCCTACGAGCAGTACTTC.

The rearrangement joins TRBV5-4 to TRBJ1-6, with D perhaps matching TRBD1 (5 bases). Trimming removed 1 base from V and 3 bases from J, with 14 bases in between. CDR3 size: 17 residues. Looked up from germline, CDR1 is SGHNT and CDR2 is YYREEE (reference sequence). The CDR3 is CASSLWLQEIYNSPLHF. The CDR3 DNA reads TGTGCCAGCAGCTTGTGGCTACAGGAGATCTATAATTCACCCCTCCACTTT.

The chain uses TRBV2 and TRBJ1-2, with D maybe TRBD1 (6 bases). The length of the CDR3 is 13 residues. Germline CDR1 reads SNHLY; CDR2 reads FYNNEI. The germline V and J ends were trimmed by 5 bases and 3 bases, with 10 bases remaining between them. CDR3 nucleotides: TGTGCCAGCAGTCAAACAGGGCACTATGGCTACACCTTC. It encodes CASSQTGHYGYTF.

The J gene is TRBJ1-1, the V gene TRBV29-1; D unresolved. The CDR3 contains 13 residues. Germline V gene lookup returns CDR1 SQVTM and CDR2 ANQGSEA. V dropped 4 bases and J dropped 0 bases, with 9 bases sitting between them. DNA for the CDR3: TGCAGCGTTGGCCAGACGGTGAACACTGAAGCTTTCTTT. Translation gives CSVGQTVNTEAFF.

The rearrangement uses TRBV15 and TRBJ1-2; perhaps TRBD1 as D (5 bases). CDR3 length: 14 amino acids. In germline, CDR1 is LNHNV, CDR2 YYDKDF (reference sequence). With 0 bases removed from V and 7 bases from J, the gap between germline ends came to 12 bases. The CDR3 DNA sequence: TGTGCCACCAGCAGAGATGTGAGGGGAGCTGGCTACACCTTC. Translating it yields CATSRDVRGAGYTF.

The chain carries TRBV25-1 and TRBJ2-1; 9 nucleotides align to TRBD2. Germline-derived CDR1 and CDR2 are MGHDK and SYGVNS. The CDR3 length is 13 residues. The ends lost 8 bases at V and 9 bases at J; junction bases unmatched: 8. This CDR3 is CASRREGLGEQFF. CDR3 coding DNA: TGTGCCAGCCGGCGGGAGGGCCTCGGTGAGCAGTTCTTC.

The V gene is TRBV6-6, the J gene TRBJ2-1; 9 bases fit TRBD1. Germline V gene data show CDR1 as MNHNY and CDR2 as SVGAGI (reference sequence). Germline trimming cut 2 bases from V and 8 bases from J; bases unmatched to any gene: 7. CDR3 length: 15 residues. The CDR3 nucleotides are TGTGCCAGCAGTTACAGTCGGGACAGGGCTTATGAGCAGTTCTTC. Its translation: CASSYSRDRAYEQFF.